Presented here are 18 T cell receptor beta chains from one specimen sequenced in a study of blood T cells in healthy people across ages. Together with a sample-barcoded 5' primer, a J-beta primer mix was included in a second PCR lasting 7 to 11 cycles. In TCRdb, the 5' RACE reads were re-called with MiXCR into one record per CDR3 protein. The sample contains fewer than 1.5 million distinct CDR3 sequences, 42% of which appear only once. Sequences were obtained from blood. Every receptor here comes from a woman between 18 and 29 years old in good health.

The chain has TRBV5-8 and TRBJ2-7, with 9 nucleotides matching TRBD1. The CDR3 totals 15 residues. The junction had 6 bases not matched to a gene; V was cut back by 4 bases and J by 1 base. CDR1 is SGHTS, CDR2 YDEGEE, per germline. CDR3 sequence: CASSHGTGFSYEQYF. The DNA of the CDR3 is TGTGCCAGCAGCCACGGGACAGGGTTTTCCTACGAGCAGTACTTC.

This clonotype was recorded a few times. CDR3 DNA sequence: TGCAGTGCTAGAGATCCTCAGGTTAACTATGGCTACACCTTC. This sequence encodes CSARDPQVNYGYTF. The chain combines TRBV20-1 with TRBJ1-2; no clear D. This CDR3 spans 14 amino acids. Trimming took off 0 bases at V and 1 base at J, with 9 bases between the two ends. The germline V gene has CDR1 DFQATT and CDR2 SNEGSKA (reference sequence).

About this clonotype: A junction boundary mismatches the germline segment, possibly from a read error. The chain has TRBV28 and TRBJ2-1; 12 nucleotides line up with TRBD2. The germline CDR1 and CDR2 sequences are MDHEN and SYDVKM. The CDR3 is 18 amino acids. In DNA form, the CDR3 reads TGTGCCAGCAGCTCCCCCGGGACTAGCGGGTCTTCCTACAGTGAGCAGTTCTTC. As protein: CASSSPGTSGSSYSEQFF. Full variable domain (missing parts from reference TRBV28 and TRBJ2-1): DVKVTQSSRYLVKRTGEKVFLECVQDMDHENMFWYRQDPGLGLRLIYFSYDVKMKEKGDIPEGYSVSREKKERFSLILESASTNQTSMYLCASSSPGTSGSSYSEQFFGPGTRLTVL.

V gene TRBV5-1 combines with J gene TRBJ1-1; 11 bases are a match to TRBD1. This CDR3 has 17 residues. Germline CDR1 SGHRS, CDR2 YFSETQ. Unmatched junction bases numbered 12, after V lost 3 bases and J lost 5 bases. CDR3 sequence: CASSSGQGGTVLTEAFF. The CDR3, as DNA: TGCGCCAGCAGCTCGGGACAGGGGGGAACGGTTTTGACTGAAGCTTTCTTT.

The genes are TRBV6-1 and TRBJ2-3; TRBD1 might be the D (6 bases). Trimming took 1 base from V and 5 from J, leaving 16 bases between them. Looked up from germline, CDR1 is MNHNS and CDR2 is SASEGT. The CDR3 runs 16 residues. Here the CDR3 DNA reads TGTGCCAGCAGTGAAGATTTACAGGGTGAGATAGATACGCAGTATTTT. It translates to CASSEDLQGEIDTQYF.

This clonotype was detected only a few times. J is TRBJ2-3 and V is TRBV7-2; D gene ambiguous. The CDR3 has 16 residues. The germline CDR1 and CDR2 sequences are SGHTA and FQGNSA. V gave up 3 bases and J gave up 1 base, with 14 bases separating them. The DNA for the CDR3 is TGTGCCAGCAGCTTGGGATACAGCTCTGGCACAGATACGCAGTATTTT. Translated, it gives CASSLGYSSGTDTQYF.

The V and J genes are TRBV6-1 and TRBJ2-1; TRBD2 matches at 7 bases. With V trimmed by 2 bases and J by 6 bases, 13 bases remained unmatched. Germline CDR1 is MNHNS and CDR2 is SASEGT. The CDR3 has 17 residues. CDR3 DNA sequence: TGTGCCAGCAGTGAATTTGGGGGGGGTAGCGAGACCAATGAGCAGTTCTTC. Its translation is CASSEFGGGSETNEQFF.

On this clonotype itself: A junction end diverges from the germline sequence, so it may reflect a read error. The rearrangement joins TRBV5-5 to TRBJ1-2; no clear D gene. Per the germline V gene, CDR1 is SGHKS and CDR2 is YYEKEE (reference sequence). This CDR3 spans 12 amino acids. Here the CDR3 reads CAGSLEGYGYTF. The CDR3 bases are TGTGCCGGCAGCTTGGAAGGCTATGGCTACACCTTC.

The chain couples TRBV10-3 to TRBJ2-1; no firm D call. The J call may be in error: the DNA end matches TRBJ2-7 better. The CDR3 runs 14 residues. Germline CDR1 reads ENHRY; CDR2 reads SYGVKD. In DNA, the CDR3 is TGTGCCATCAGTGGGCCCGAACCCTACAATGAGCAGTACTTC. This gives the protein CAISGPEPYNEQYF.

This clonotype came up a few times. The chain is built from TRBV7-2 and TRBJ2-1; 7 bases line up with TRBD2. Germline lookup yields CDR1 SGHTA and CDR2 FQGNSA. Trimming at V came to 5 bases and at J to 0 bases, leaving 7 bases not matched to a gene. This CDR3 spans 16 amino acids. The CDR3 coding sequence is TGTGCCAGCAGCCCCATTGGGGGGGACTCCTACAATGAGCAGTTCTTC. Protein: CASSPIGGDSYNEQFF.

The J gene is TRBJ2-3, the V gene TRBV3-1; D is uncertain. This CDR3 has 13 amino acids. Germline CDR1 LGHDT, CDR2 YNNKEL (reference sequence). Trimming removed 2 bases at V and 4 bases at J, with 7 bases between. CDR3 in DNA: TGTGCCAGCAGCCAATATGGTGCAGATACGCAGTATTTT. It yields the protein CASSQYGADTQYF.

This clonotype occurred a few times. V and J are TRBV27 and TRBJ2-1, with TRBD2 matching over 11 bases. Per the germline V gene, CDR1 is MNHEY and CDR2 is SMNVEV (reference sequence). With 5 bases clipped from V and 6 bases from J, the junction kept 18 bases outside the gene matches. The CDR3 runs 19 residues. CDR3 region: CASSRSTDLSGRALNEQFF. The CDR3 DNA sequence: TGTGCCAGCAGTAGATCGACTGACCTTAGCGGGAGGGCCCTCAATGAGCAGTTCTTC.

The V and J genes are TRBV15 and TRBJ2-1; no reliable D call. This CDR3 spans 13 amino acids. Trimming took 5 bases from V and 3 from J, leaving 8 bases between them. Germline-derived CDR1 and CDR2 are LNHNV and YYDKDF (reference sequence). Written as DNA, the CDR3 is TGTGCCACCAGCTTCCCTCTCTACAATGAGCAGTTCTTC. Protein: CATSFPLYNEQFF. Complete variable domain (other parts from reference TRBV15 and TRBJ2-1): DAMVIQNPRYQVTQFGKPVTLSCSQTLNHNVMYWYQQKSSQAPKLLFHYYDKDFNNEADTPDNFQSRRPNTSFCFLDIRSPGLGDTAMYLCATSFPLYNEQFFGPGTRLTVL.

The chain couples TRBV25-1 to TRBJ1-1; D not resolved. Between the trimmed V and J ends, which lost 0 bases and 1 base, there was a span of 12 bases. This CDR3 contains 16 residues. Germline V gene data show CDR1 as MGHDK and CDR2 as SYGVNS. The CDR3 bases are TGTGCCAGCAGTGAATATAACAGCGGGGAGAACACTGAAGCTTTCTTT. Translation: CASSEYNSGENTEAFF.

This clonotype turned up a few times. The chain uses TRBV4-1 and TRBJ1-1; D possibly corresponds to TRBD1 (6 bases). Germline assignment: CDR1 MGHRA and CDR2 YSYEKL. V lost 1 base and J 4 bases, leaving 10 bases between the germline ends. The CDR3 runs 14 residues. This CDR3 reads CASSQAQGSTEAFF. The CDR3 DNA follows: TGCGCCAGCAGCCAAGCGCAGGGGTCCACTGAAGCTTTCTTT.

This clonotype showed up just a few times. The chain links TRBV7-2 to TRBJ2-7, with TRBD1 matching over 9 bases. With V trimmed by 3 bases and J by 6 bases, 9 bases remained unmatched. The germline V gene has CDR1 SGHTA and CDR2 FQGNSA. The CDR3 is 15 amino acids. The CDR3 protein is CASSFSPGTGTEQYF. In nucleotides, the CDR3 is TGTGCCAGCAGCTTTTCCCCCGGGACAGGGACCGAGCAGTACTTC.

Note on this clonotype: A junction boundary mismatches the germline segment, possibly from a read error. The chain uses TRBV7-8 and TRBJ1-5, with no clear D. Germline CDR1 and CDR2: SGHVS and FQNEAQ. The CDR3 spans 14 residues. The CDR3 here is CAGSAGYSNQPQHF. DNA of the CDR3: TGTGCCGGCAGCGCAGGTTATAGCAATCAGCCCCAGCATTTT.

This clonotype came up once. The chain carries TRBV4-1 and TRBJ2-2; 12 bases match TRBD2. Germline-derived CDR1 and CDR2 are MGHRA and YSYEKL. With 3 bases clipped from V and 3 bases from J, the junction kept 8 bases outside the gene matches. The CDR3 contains 18 residues. The CDR3 spells CASSHPTSGSLDTGELFF. The CDR3 DNA sequence: TGCGCCAGCAGCCATCCGACTAGCGGGAGTCTGGACACCGGGGAGCTGTTTTTT.